One and the same sample provided the 26 T cell receptor beta chains below, sequenced in a study of blood T cell repertoires in COVID-19. Only in-frame clones appear in the TCRdb table, and some are missing; sequencing was by immunoSEQ multiplex PCR. The sample lists around 300,000 clones; roughly nine tenths were seen once. Sequencing used PBMCs or T cells enriched from blood (not recorded which). The receptors come from a woman between 25 and 40 years old who had recovered from COVID-19.

This clone was observed a handful of times. V gene TRBV7-2 combines with J gene TRBJ2-5, with 9 positions matching TRBD2. Germline V gene sequence: CDR1 SGHTA, CDR2 FQGNSA. J gave up 2 bases and V 5 bases, and 9 bases lay outside the gene matches. The CDR3 is 16 amino acids. In DNA form, the CDR3 reads TGTGCCAGCAGCACGGGACTAGCCGGAATTCAAGAGACCCAGTACTTC. Its translation: CASSTGLAGIQETQYF.

V and J are TRBV25-1 and TRBJ1-4; D gene uncertain. V lost 6 bases, J lost 6 bases, and 11 bases lay in between. Per the germline V gene, CDR1 is MGHDK and CDR2 is SYGVNS. CDR3 length equals 13 residues. This chain's CDR3 is CASRNYGDEKLFF. CDR3 DNA: TGTGCCAGCAGAAACTACGGGGATGAAAAACTGTTTTTT.

V usage is TRBV6-5 and J usage is TRBJ1-5, with a weak D call TRBD1 (5 bases). Germline assignment: CDR1 MNHEY and CDR2 SVGAGI. CDR3 length: 14 residues. The V end lost 9 bases, the J end lost 2 bases, and 14 bases lay between the germline ends. The CDR3 DNA sequence: TGTGCCAGTAAGGGGCAGGGCGGCAATCAGCCCCAGCATTTT. It yields the protein CASKGQGGNQPQHF.

The V gene is TRBV5-5, the J gene TRBJ1-4; TRBD1 agrees at 8 bases. V lost 0 bases and J lost 8; bases outside the gene matches: 6. Germline values: CDR1 SGHKS, CDR2 YYEKEE (reference sequence). The CDR3 is 15 amino acids. The CDR3: CASSLAGQGGEKLFF. The CDR3 DNA follows: TGTGCCAGCAGCTTGGCCGGACAGGGAGGGGAAAAACTGTTTTTT. Drawing the rest from reference TRBV5-5 and TRBJ1-4, the complete variable domain is DAGVTQSPTHLIKTRGQQVTLRCSPISGHKSVSWYQQVLGQGPQFIFQYYEKEERGRGNFPDRFSARQFPNYSSELNVNALLLGDSALYLCASSLAGQGGEKLFFGSGTQLSVL.

V and J are TRBV12-3 or TRBV12-4 and TRBJ1-1; TRBD1 matches 10 bases. V lost 7 bases to trimming and J lost 11 bases; unmatched junction nucleotides: 7. This CDR3 spans 12 amino acids. The CDR3 region is CASTPGTGEAFF. The CDR3 DNA reads TGTGCCAGCACCCCGGGGACAGGGGAGGCTTTCTTT.

The genes are TRBV29-1 and TRBJ1-1; weak D call: TRBD1 (6 bases). The CDR3 covers 13 residues. Trimming removed 5 bases from V and 4 bases from J, with 14 bases in between. Germline CDR1 reads SQVTM; CDR2 reads ANQGSEA. CDR3 sequence reads: CSVKGGLSTEAFF. The CDR3 bases are TGCAGCGTTAAGGGGGGGTTGAGCACTGAAGCTTTCTTT. Together with reference TRBV29-1 and TRBJ1-1, the CDR3 gives the full variable domain: SAVISQKPSRDICQRGTSLTIQCQVDSQVTMMFWYRQQPGQSLTLIATANQGSEATYESGFVIDKFPISRPNLTFSTLTVSNMSPEDSSIYLCSVKGGLSTEAFFGQGTRLTVV.

The chain employs TRBV11-2 and TRBJ2-7, with TRBD2 matching over 14 bases. Trimming cost V 4 bases and J 2 bases; bases outside gene matches: 4. CDR3 length: 16 residues. The germline V gene encodes CDR1 SGHAT and CDR2 FQNNGV. The CDR3 DNA reads as TGTGCCAGCAGCTGGGGACTAGCGGGAGTTGCCTACGAGCAGTACTTC. It translates to CASSWGLAGVAYEQYF.

The chain links TRBV6-5 to TRBJ2-2; D unresolved. Trimming cost V 6 bases and J 5 bases, with 7 bases left between them. CDR3 length equals 12 residues. The V gene's germline CDR1 is MNHEY and CDR2 SVGAGI. Here the CDR3 reads CASRGSTGELFF. In nucleotides, the CDR3 is TGTGCCAGCAGGGGCTCGACCGGGGAGCTGTTTTTT.

The V and J genes are TRBV7-9 and TRBJ2-1, with 9 bases aligning to TRBD1. CDR1 and CDR2 from the germline V gene are SEHNR and FQNEAQ (reference sequence). With V trimmed by 5 bases and J by 5 bases, 10 bases remained unmatched. The CDR3 is 16 amino acids. The CDR3 loop reads CASSQRPGTGNNEQFF. The CDR3 nucleotides read TGTGCCAGCAGCCAACGACCCGGGACAGGGAACAATGAGCAGTTCTTC.

This chain uses TRBV5-1 with TRBJ1-2, with D possibly matching TRBD1 (5 bases). CDR3 size: 14 residues. Trimming removed 4 bases at V and 8 bases at J, with 18 bases between. Germline CDR1 is SGHRS and CDR2 is YFSETQ. DNA of the CDR3: TGCGCCAGCAGCCCGGACAACAGGATCTGGGGCTACACCTTC. This gives the protein CASSPDNRIWGYTF.

The rearrangement links TRBV28 to TRBJ1-1; D might be TRBD1 (5 bases). The germline gives CDR1 MDHEN, CDR2 SYDVKM. The CDR3 is 16 amino acids. The V and J ends lost 4 bases and 1 base respectively, with 16 bases between them. The CDR3 sequence: CASSSTPGLGNTEAFF. As DNA, the CDR3 is TGTGCCAGCAGTTCAACCCCAGGGCTGGGGAACACTGAAGCTTTCTTT. Full variable domain (remainder filled in from reference TRBV28 and TRBJ1-1): DVKVTQSSRYLVKRTGEKVFLECVQDMDHENMFWYRQDPGLGLRLIYFSYDVKMKEKGDIPEGYSVSREKKERFSLILESASTNQTSMYLCASSSTPGLGNTEAFFGQGTRLTVV.

This chain links TRBV10-3 with TRBJ2-1; D perhaps matches TRBD2 (5 bases). V dropped 0 bases and J dropped 9 bases, with 12 bases sitting between them. CDR3 length equals 14 residues. The V gene's germline CDR1 is ENHRY and CDR2 SYGVKD. CDR3 sequence (DNA): TGTGCCATCAGTGAGTCGATCGCGGCGGGTGAGCAGTTCTTC. Residues: CAISESIAAGEQFF.

This clone was recorded only once. The rearrangement uses TRBV21-1 and TRBJ2-7; the table's D call, TRBD1, was not checked against the DNA. TRBV21-1 constitutes a pseudogene. This CDR3 spans 15 amino acids. In DNA form, the CDR3 reads TGTGCCAGCAGCAAAGCACAGGACGGATCCTACGAGCAGTACTTC. Amino acid sequence: CASSKAQDGSYEQYF.

The chain couples TRBV28 to TRBJ2-7; TRBD1 matches at 7 bases. The CDR3 extends over 12 amino acids. Germline CDR1 reads MDHEN; CDR2 reads SYDVKM. The V gene end was trimmed by 10 bases and the J gene end by 3 bases; junction bases not matched to a gene: 6. The CDR3: CATRDSRYEQYF. CDR3 in DNA: TGTGCCACCCGGGACAGCCGCTACGAGCAGTACTTC.

This sequence joins TRBV18 and TRBJ2-7; 8 nucleotides agree with TRBD2. Germline V gene data show CDR1 as KGHSH and CDR2 as LQKENI. The CDR3 runs to 19 residues. The trim removed 3 bases at V and 5 bases at J, leaving 21 bases unmatched. CDR3 sequence (DNA): TGTGCCAGCTCACCTTTCGAGGGTTCCTCCACGGGACTAGTAAACGAGCAGTACTTC. Translating it yields CASSPFEGSSTGLVNEQYF.

The V and J genes are TRBV10-3 and TRBJ2-6, with 7 bases that match TRBD2. Germline assignment: CDR1 ENHRY and CDR2 SYGVKD. The V segment lost 8 bases and the J segment 2 bases; nucleotides outside the gene matches: 9. The CDR3 has 16 residues. The CDR3 DNA is TGTGCCATCGAGTCGGGAGGACTCCCTGGGGCCAACGTCCTGACTTTC. It is translated as CAIESGGLPGANVLTF.

The chain has TRBV30 and TRBJ2-5, with D possibly matching TRBD2 (6 bases). Germline V gene sequence: CDR1 GTSNPN, CDR2 SVGIG (reference sequence). Trimming took off 2 bases at V and 5 bases at J, with 9 bases between the two ends. The CDR3 loop spans 12 amino acids. CDR3 coding DNA: TGTGCCTGGAGTCAAGGGAGGGAGACCCAGTACTTC. Its protein product is CAWSQGRETQYF.

The chain couples TRBV7-6 to TRBJ1-6; 9 nucleotides agree with TRBD1. The CDR3 is 15 amino acids. CDR1 and CDR2 (germline): SGHVS, FNYEAQ. V lost 0 bases to trimming and J lost 9 bases; unmatched junction nucleotides: 3. The CDR3 loop reads CASSLAGTGFSPLHF. The DNA of the CDR3 is TGTGCCAGCAGCTTAGCCGGGACAGGGTTTTCACCCCTCCACTTT.

The rearrangement uses TRBV18 and TRBJ1-2, with TRBD1 matching 10 bases. This CDR3 contains 14 residues. The germline V gene encodes CDR1 KGHSH and CDR2 LQKENI. Germline trimming cut 3 bases from V and 10 bases from J; bases unmatched to any gene: 8. This CDR3 is CASSPNPDRGDYTF. CDR3 nucleotide sequence: TGTGCCAGCTCACCGAATCCGGACAGGGGGGACTACACCTTC. Full variable domain (rest looked up from reference TRBV18 and TRBJ1-2): NAGVMQNPRHLVRRRGQEARLRCSPMKGHSHVYWYRQLPEEGLKFMVYLQKENIIDESGMPKERFSAEFPKEGPSILRIQQVVRGDSAAYFCASSPNPDRGDYTFGSGTRLTVV.

The genes are TRBV4-1 and TRBJ2-7, with D possibly TRBD1 on 6 matching bases. V dropped 0 bases and J dropped 1 base, with 13 bases sitting between them. CDR1 is MGHRA, CDR2 YSYEKL, per germline. The CDR3 has 16 amino acids. The CDR3 DNA reads TGCGCCAGCAGCCAAGATAAGGGACACCATTCCTACGAGCAGTACTTC. This sequence encodes CASSQDKGHHSYEQYF.

The rearrangement links TRBV5-1 to TRBJ1-5; TRBD1 might be the D (5 bases). CDR3 size: 16 residues. Per the germline V gene, CDR1 is SGHRS and CDR2 is YFSETQ. Trimming left V 4 bases short and J 3 bases short, with 17 bases between. CDR3 bases: TGCGCCAGCAGCCTTGGATATGACAGCCACAATCAGCCCCAGCATTTT. It yields the protein CASSLGYDSHNQPQHF.

The CDR3 loop reads CASSGTGADGYTF. Here the CDR3 DNA reads TGTGCCAGCAGCGGGACAGGGGCGGATGGCTACACCTTC. The chain is built from TRBV27 and TRBJ1-2; 10 positions match TRBD1. CDR1 is MNHEY and CDR2 is SMNVEV in the germline V gene (reference sequence). The CDR3 is made up of 13 amino acids. V shed 6 bases and J 6 bases; nucleotides not matched to a gene: 4.

The V and J genes are TRBV4-2 and TRBJ1-5, with 7 nucleotides matching TRBD1. The CDR3 totals 15 residues. Germline V gene data show CDR1 as LGHNA and CDR2 as YNFKEQ. Trimming removed 3 bases from V and 4 bases from J; junction bases left unmatched: 6. The CDR3 spells CASSQTTGKNQPQHF. CDR3 nucleotides: TGTGCCAGCAGCCAGACGACAGGGAAGAATCAGCCCCAGCATTTT.

V gene TRBV11-2 combines with J gene TRBJ2-7; no firm D call. CDR1 and CDR2 (germline): SGHAT, FQNNGV. The V end was cut by 3 bases, the J end by 4 bases, with 7 bases between. The CDR3 totals 12 residues. The DNA of the CDR3 is TGTGCCAGCAGCTTCCCTTCTTACGAGCAGTACTTC. Translation: CASSFPSYEQYF.

V and J are TRBV11-2 and TRBJ1-2, with D perhaps matching TRBD1 (5 bases). The germline CDR1 and CDR2 sequences are SGHAT and FQNNGV. V lost 4 bases and J 6 bases, leaving 18 bases between the germline ends. The CDR3 loop spans 15 amino acids. The CDR3 is CASSSDWGGVHGYTF. CDR3 DNA: TGTGCCAGCAGCTCAGACTGGGGGGGAGTTCATGGCTACACCTTC.

The chain carries TRBV18 and TRBJ2-7; a weak D match, TRBD2 (7 bases). V gave up 2 bases and J gave up 0 bases, with 20 bases separating them. This CDR3 contains 18 residues. Germline V gene data show CDR1 as KGHSH and CDR2 as LQKENI. CDR3 DNA: TGTGCCAGCTCACCATGGGGGCAGTTCGGCGGGAGCTCCTACGAGCAGTACTTC. This encodes CASSPWGQFGGSSYEQYF.